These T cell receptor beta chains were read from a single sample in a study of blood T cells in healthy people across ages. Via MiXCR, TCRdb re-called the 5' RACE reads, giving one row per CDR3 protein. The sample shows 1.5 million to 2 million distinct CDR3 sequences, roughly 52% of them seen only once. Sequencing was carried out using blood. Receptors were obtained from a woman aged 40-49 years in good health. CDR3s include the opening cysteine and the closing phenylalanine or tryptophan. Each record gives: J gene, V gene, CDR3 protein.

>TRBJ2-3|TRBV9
CASSADPFRSTDTQYF
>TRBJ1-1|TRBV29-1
CSVRLGPNTEAFF
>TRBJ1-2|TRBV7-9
CASSLEFEEGYTF
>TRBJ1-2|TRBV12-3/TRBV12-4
CASSQTGETYGYTF
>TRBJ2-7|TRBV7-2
CASSHTTGPYEQYF
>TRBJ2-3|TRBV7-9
CASSLSQAGTDTQYF
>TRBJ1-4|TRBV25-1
CASSVLTNEKLFF
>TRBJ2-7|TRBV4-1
CASSQPRQAGRDYEQYF
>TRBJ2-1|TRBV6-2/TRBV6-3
CASSPPPRGGAYNEQFF
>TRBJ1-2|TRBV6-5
CASSSWGGDWGYGYTF
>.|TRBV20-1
CSARVSGKTQYF
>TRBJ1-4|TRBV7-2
CASSFEQDEDGEKLFF
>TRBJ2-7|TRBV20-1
CSARGLAASLYEQYF
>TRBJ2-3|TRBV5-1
CASLELNTDTQYF
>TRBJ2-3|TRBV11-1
CASSAGLAGLLTDTQYF
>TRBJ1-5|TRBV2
CASSRDANQPQHF
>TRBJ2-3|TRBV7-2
CASSINRITDTQYF
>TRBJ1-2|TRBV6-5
CASSVNSYYGYTF
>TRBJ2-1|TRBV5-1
CASSLMDRGSNEQFF
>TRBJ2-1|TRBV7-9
CASSLTVGEQFF
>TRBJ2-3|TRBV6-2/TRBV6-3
CASRGATGDRRPDTQYF
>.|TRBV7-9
CASSSTGDRGYEQYF
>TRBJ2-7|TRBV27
CASSLNDGQRPYEQYF
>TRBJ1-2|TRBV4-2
CASSQNRDNYGYTF
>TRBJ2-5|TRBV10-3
CAISDQDRDGGTQYF
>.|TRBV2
CVSSVGFSYNEQYF
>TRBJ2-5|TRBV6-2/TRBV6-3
CASRPAFKETQYF
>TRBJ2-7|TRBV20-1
CSARDRGTSGVAYEQYF
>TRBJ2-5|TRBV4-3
CASSQDRSPAETQYF
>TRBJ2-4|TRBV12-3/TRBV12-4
CASSPRASGGANRNIQYF
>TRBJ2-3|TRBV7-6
CASKLGTGTDTQYF
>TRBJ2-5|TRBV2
CASSELSRKYF
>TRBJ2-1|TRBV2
CASSAGLANNEQFF